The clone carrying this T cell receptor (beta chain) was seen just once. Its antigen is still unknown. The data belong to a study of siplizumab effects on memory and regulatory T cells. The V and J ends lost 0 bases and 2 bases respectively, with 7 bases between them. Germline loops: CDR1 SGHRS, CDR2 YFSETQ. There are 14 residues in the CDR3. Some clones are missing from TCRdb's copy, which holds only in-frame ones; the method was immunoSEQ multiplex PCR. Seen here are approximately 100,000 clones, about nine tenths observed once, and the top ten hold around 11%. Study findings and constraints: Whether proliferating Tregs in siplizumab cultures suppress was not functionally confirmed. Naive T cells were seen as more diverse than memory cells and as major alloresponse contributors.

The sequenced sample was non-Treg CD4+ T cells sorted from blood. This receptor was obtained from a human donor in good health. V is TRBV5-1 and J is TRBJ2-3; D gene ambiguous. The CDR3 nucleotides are TGCGCCAGCAGCTTGGACAGACCCACAGATACGCAGTATTTT. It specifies CASSLDRPTDTQYF. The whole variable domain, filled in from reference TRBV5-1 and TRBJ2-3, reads KAGVTQTPRYLIKTRGQQVTLSCSPISGHRSVSWYQQTPGQGLQFLFEYFSETQRNKGNFPGRFSGRQFSNSRSEMNVSTLELGDSALYLCASSLDRPTDTQYFGPGTRLTVL.